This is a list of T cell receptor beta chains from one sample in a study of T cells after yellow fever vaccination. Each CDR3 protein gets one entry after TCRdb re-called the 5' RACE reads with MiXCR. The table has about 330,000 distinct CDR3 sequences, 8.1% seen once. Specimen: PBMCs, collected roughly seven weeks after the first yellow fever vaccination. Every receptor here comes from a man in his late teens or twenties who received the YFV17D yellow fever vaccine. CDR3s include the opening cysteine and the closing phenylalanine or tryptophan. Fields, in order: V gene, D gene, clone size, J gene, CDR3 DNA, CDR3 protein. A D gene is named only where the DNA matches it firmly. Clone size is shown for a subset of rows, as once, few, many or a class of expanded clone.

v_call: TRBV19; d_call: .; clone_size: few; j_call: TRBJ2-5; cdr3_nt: TGTGCCAGTAGTTTCTCGACGGGCCAAGAGACCCAGTACTTC; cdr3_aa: CASSFSTGQETQYF
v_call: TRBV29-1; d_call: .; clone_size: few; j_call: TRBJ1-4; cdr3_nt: TGCAGCGTAGTCCCGATCGGAGCTAATGAAAAACTGTTTTTT; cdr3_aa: CSVVPIGANEKLFF
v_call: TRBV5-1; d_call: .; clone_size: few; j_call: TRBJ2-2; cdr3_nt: TGCGCCAGCAGCTTGATAGGGGACGTGGTAACAGGCGGGGAGCTGTTTTTT; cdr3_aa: CASSLIGDVVTGGELFF
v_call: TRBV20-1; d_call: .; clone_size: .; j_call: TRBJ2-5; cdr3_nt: TGCAGTGCTAAGGGTAGGGGAGAGACCCAGTACTTC; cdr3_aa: CSAKGRGETQYF
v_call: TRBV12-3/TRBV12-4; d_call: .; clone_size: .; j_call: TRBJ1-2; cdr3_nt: TGTGCCAGCACCGACGGCAAAGGCTACACCTTC; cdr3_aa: CASTDGKGYTF
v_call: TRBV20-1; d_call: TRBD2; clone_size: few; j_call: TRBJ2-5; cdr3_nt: TGCAGTGCTGGGCCTAGCGGGGGCCCGGCGGGGCCCCAGTACTTC; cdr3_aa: CSAGPSGGPAGPQYF
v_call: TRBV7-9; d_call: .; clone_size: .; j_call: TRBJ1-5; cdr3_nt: TGTGCCAGCAGCGAAAACCAAAGCGGGGATCAGCCCCAGCATTTT; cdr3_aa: CASSENQSGDQPQHF
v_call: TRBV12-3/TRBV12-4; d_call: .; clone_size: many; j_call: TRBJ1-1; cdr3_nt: TGTGCCAGCAGGTTACATTCTATGAACACTGAAGCTTTCTTT; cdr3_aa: CASRLHSMNTEAFF
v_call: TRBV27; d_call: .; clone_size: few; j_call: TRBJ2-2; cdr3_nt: TGTGCCAGCTTCGGGGGAAAGGTGGTCGGGTACACCGGGGAGCTGTTTTTT; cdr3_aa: CASFGGKVVGYTGELFF
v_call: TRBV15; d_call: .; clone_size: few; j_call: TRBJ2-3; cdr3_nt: TGTGCCACCAGCAGAGGGGCGGCTCCAGATACGCAGTATTTT; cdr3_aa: CATSRGAAPDTQYF
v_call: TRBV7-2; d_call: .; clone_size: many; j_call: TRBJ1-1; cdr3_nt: TGTGCCAGCAGCGGCCTGGTGGATCAGACTGAAGCTTTCTTT; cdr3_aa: CASSGLVDQTEAFF
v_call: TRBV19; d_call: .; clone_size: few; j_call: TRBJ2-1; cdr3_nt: TGTGCCAGTAGTCGGTCAGGCGATAGCTCCTACAATGAGCAGTTCTTC; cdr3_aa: CASSRSGDSSYNEQFF
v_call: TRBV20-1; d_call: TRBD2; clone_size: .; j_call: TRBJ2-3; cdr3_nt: TGCAGTGCTCCAGAACTAGCGGGGGTTTACACAGATACGCAGTATTTT; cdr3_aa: CSAPELAGVYTDTQYF
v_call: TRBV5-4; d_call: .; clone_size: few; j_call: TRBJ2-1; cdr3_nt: TGTGCCAGCGGCTTTACGGAATACAATGAGCAGTTCTTC; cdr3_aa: CASGFTEYNEQFF
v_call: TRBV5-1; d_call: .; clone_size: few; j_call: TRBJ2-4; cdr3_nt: TGCGCCAGCAGCTTGCTTGGGGAAAACATTCAGTACTTC; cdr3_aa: CASSLLGENIQYF
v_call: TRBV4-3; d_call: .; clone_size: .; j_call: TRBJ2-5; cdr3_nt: TGCGCCAGCAGCCAAGGAGCTGGGGTAGGCCAAGAGACCCAGTACTTC; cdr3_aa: CASSQGAGVGQETQYF
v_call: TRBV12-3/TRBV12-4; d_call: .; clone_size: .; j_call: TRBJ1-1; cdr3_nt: TGTGCCAGCAGTTTAGAGTGGGACACCCGAGGGATAGCTGAAGCTTTCTTT; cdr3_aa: CASSLEWDTRGIAEAFF
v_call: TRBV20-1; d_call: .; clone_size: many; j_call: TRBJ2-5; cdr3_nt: TGCAGTGCTCCTATGACAGGGAGGCCAGAGACCCAGTACTTC; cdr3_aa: CSAPMTGRPETQYF
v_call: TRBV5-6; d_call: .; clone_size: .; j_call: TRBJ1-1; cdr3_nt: TGTGCCAGCAGCGTATGGGCGGCCTGGGCTGAAGCTTTCTTT; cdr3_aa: CASSVWAAWAEAFF
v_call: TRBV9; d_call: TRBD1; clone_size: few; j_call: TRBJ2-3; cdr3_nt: TGTGCCAGCAGCGTCGGACAGGGCAAGGGCACAGATACGCAGTATTTT; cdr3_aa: CASSVGQGKGTDTQYF
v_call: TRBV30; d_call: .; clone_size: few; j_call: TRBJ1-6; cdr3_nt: TGTGCCTGGAGTGTCGGGTTCGATTCACCCCTCCACTTT; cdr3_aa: CAWSVGFDSPLHF
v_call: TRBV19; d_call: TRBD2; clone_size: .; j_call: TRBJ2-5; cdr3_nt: TGTGCCAGCCGGAATAGCGGGGGGGCTTTGGGGACCCAGTACTTC; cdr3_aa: CASRNSGGALGTQYF
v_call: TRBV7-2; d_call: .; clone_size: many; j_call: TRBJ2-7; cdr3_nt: TGTGCCAGCAGCATTATTGGATCTGGTAGGGAGCAGTACTTC; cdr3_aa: CASSIIGSGREQYF
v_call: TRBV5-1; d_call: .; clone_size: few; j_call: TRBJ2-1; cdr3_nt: TGCGCCAGCAGCTTAGTACAGAGGGTAGACTCATACAATGAGCAGTTCTTC; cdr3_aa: CASSLVQRVDSYNEQFF
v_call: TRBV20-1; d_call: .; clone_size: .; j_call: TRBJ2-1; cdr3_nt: TGCAGTGCTGTTGTTGAGCAGTTCTTC; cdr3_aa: CSAVVEQFF
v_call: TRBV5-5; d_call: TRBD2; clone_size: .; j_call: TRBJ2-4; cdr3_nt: TGTGCCAGCAGAGGACTTGCGGGGGGTCTGTACATTCAGTACTTC; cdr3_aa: CASRGLAGGLYIQYF
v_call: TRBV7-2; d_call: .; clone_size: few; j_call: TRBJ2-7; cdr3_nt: TGTGCCAGCAGCTTAGATTATATCTACGAGCAGTACTTC; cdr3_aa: CASSLDYIYEQYF
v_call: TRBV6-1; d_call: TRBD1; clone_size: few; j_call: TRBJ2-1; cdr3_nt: TGTGCCAGCACCGGACAGGGGCGGACCCACAATGAGCAGTTCTTC; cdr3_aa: CASTGQGRTHNEQFF
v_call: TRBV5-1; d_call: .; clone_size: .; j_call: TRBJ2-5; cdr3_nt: TGCGCCAGCAGCTTGGAGCGGTCTTGGGAGACCCAGTACTTC; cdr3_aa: CASSLERSWETQYF
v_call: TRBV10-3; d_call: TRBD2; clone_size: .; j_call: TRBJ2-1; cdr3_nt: TGTGCCATCAGTTGGACTAGCGGGGCGATAGCTATCTCCTACAATGAGCAGTTCTTC; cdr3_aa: CAISWTSGAIAISYNEQFF
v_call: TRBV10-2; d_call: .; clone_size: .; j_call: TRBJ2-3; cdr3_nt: TGCGCCACAGAGAGATGGGGGATGACGGCGACAGATACGCAGTATTTT; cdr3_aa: CATERWGMTATDTQYF
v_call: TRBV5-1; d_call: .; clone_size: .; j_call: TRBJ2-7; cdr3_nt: TGCGCCAGCAGCCTCCGCGGAGCTTACGAGCAGTACTTC; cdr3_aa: CASSLRGAYEQYF
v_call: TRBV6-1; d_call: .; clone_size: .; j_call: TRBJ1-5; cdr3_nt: TGTGCCAGCAGTGAAGGCCAGTTGATCCAGCCCCAGCATTTT; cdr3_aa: CASSEGQLIQPQHF
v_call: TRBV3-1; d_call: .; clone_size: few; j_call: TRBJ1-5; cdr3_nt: TGTGCCAGCAGCCCTCTCTCCCGGGGTCAGCCCCAGCATTTT; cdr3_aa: CASSPLSRGQPQHF
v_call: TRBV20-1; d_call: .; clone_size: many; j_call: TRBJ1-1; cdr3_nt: TGCAGTGCTGGAGACCCGGGGGGGAACACTGAAGCTTTCTTT; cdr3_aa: CSAGDPGGNTEAFF
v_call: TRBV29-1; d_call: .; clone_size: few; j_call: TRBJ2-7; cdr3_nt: TGCAGCGTTGAACCTGCCCAGGAGGGCTACGAGCAGTACTTC; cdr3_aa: CSVEPAQEGYEQYF
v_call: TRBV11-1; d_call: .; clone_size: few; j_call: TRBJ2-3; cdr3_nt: TGTGCCAGCAGCCCTTGGGGGCTTGCGCCGAGGCAACCGCTTGATACGCAGTATTTT; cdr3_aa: CASSPWGLAPRQPLDTQYF
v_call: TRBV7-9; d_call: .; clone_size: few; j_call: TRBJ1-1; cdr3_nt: TGTGCCAGCAGCTTAGACAGGAGGAGCACTGAAGCTTTCTTT; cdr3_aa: CASSLDRRSTEAFF
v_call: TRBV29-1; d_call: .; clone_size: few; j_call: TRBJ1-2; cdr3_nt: TGCAGCGTTGAGACAGTAGTTGGCTACACCTTC; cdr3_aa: CSVETVVGYTF
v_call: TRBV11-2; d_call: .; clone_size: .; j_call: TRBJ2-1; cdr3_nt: TGTGCCAGCAGCTTAGGGGCGGGGGCATCCTACAATGAGCAGTTCTTC; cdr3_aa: CASSLGAGASYNEQFF
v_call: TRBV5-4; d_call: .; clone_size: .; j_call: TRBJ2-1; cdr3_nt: TGTGCCAGCAGCTTCACCGGGACACCGGGTTCTATGAGCTCCTACAATGAGCAGTTCTTC; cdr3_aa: CASSFTGTPGSMSSYNEQFF
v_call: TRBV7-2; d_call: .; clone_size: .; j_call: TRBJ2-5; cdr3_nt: TGTGCCAGCAGCCCCCGGAAAGGGCTCGGAGAGACCCAGTACTTC; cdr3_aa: CASSPRKGLGETQYF
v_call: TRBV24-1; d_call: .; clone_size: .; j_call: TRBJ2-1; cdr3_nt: TGTGCCACCAGTGACCGGGACAATGAGCAGTTCTTC; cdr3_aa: CATSDRDNEQFF
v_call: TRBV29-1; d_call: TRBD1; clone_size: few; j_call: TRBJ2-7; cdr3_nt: TGCAGCGTTGAAGAGACAGGGCCCGGTTCCTACGAGCAGTACTTC; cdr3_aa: CSVEETGPGSYEQYF
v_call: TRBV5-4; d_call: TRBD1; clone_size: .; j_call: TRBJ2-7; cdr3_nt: TGTGCCAGCAGTCCTGACAGGGCCCGCTACGAGCAGTACTTC; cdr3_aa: CASSPDRARYEQYF
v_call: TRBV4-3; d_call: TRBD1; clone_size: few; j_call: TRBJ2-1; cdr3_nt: TGCGCCAGCAGCCCCCGGGACAGGGTATCAAATGAGCAGTTCTTC; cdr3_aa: CASSPRDRVSNEQFF
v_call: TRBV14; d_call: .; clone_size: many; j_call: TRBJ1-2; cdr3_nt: TGTGCCAGCAGCCAAGGACAGTCGCATGGCTACACCTTC; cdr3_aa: CASSQGQSHGYTF
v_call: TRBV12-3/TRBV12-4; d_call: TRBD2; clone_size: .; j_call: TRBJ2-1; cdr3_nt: TGTGCCAGCAGTACCCTACTAGCGGGGGGGCGGGTCTTC; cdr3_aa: CASSTLLAGGRVF
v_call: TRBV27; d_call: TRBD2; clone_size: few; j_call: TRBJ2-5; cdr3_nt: TGTGCCAGCAGGGGACGGGGGGGCACTTGGGAGACCCAGTACTTC; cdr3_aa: CASRGRGGTWETQYF
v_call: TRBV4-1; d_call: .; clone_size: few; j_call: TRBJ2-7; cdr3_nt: TGCGCCAGCAGCCGGCCTACTCCGGGACATAGTACCCCCTACGAGCAGTACTTC; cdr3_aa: CASSRPTPGHSTPYEQYF
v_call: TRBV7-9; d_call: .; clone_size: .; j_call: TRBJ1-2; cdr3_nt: TGTGCCAGCAGCCAAGGGGACTCTGGCTACACCTTC; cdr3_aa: CASSQGDSGYTF
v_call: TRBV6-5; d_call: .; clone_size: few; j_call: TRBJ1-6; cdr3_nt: TGTGCCAGCAGTCCATCTAATTCACCCCTCCACTTT; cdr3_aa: CASSPSNSPLHF
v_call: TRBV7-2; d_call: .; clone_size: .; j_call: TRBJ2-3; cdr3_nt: TGTGCCAGCAGCTTAGCATCCGTTACAGATACGCAGTATTTT; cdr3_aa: CASSLASVTDTQYF
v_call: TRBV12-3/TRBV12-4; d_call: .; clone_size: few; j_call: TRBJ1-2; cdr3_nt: TGTGCCAGCAGCCCCGGCGTTTATGGCTACACCTTC; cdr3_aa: CASSPGVYGYTF
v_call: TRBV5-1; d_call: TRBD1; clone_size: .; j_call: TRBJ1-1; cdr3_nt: TGCGCCAGCAGCTCTGAGACAGGGCCCGGCAGTAAAGCTTTCTTT; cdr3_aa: CASSSETGPGSKAFF
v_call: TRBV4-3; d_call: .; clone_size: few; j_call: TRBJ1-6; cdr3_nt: TGCGCCAGCAGCCAAAGACAGAGCTCCTATAATTCACCCCTCCACTTT; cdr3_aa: CASSQRQSSYNSPLHF
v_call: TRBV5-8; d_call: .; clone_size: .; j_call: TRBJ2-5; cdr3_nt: TGTGCCAGCAGCGCGAGTCTCGACCGCGGAGAGACCCAGTACTTC; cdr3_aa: CASSASLDRGETQYF
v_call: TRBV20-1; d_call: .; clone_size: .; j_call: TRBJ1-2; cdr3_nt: TGCAGTGCTAGTGGGGTGGAGGACAGCTACACCTTC; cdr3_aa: CSASGVEDSYTF
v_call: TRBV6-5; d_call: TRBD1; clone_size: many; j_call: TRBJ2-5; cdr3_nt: TGTGCCAGCAGTTACGGACAGGGCACGGAGACCCAGTACTTC; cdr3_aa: CASSYGQGTETQYF